This T cell receptor beta chain originates from a study of T cell repertoires in cytomegalovirus infection. Across the whole study: Selected CMV epitopes included recently identified HLA-C-restricted ones as well as well-studied HLA-B-restricted ones. In public TCR beta signatures, there were indications of both CMV infection and matching HLA type. Study-level findings and limits: People with CMV and the relevant HLA were identified by cumulative public TCR beta family frequency.

Comment on this clonotype: The target antigen is unknown. A junction boundary mismatches the germline segment, possibly from a read error.

TCRdb processed the reads anew with MiXCR; each CDR3 protein has one entry. Of about 480,000 distinct CDR3 sequences listed, roughly a third are singletons. The germline V gene encodes CDR1 MNHEY and CDR2 SVGEGT. The CDR3 has 14 residues. This clonotype was obtained from a human donor in good health (CMV status not recorded). Some clones in this sample may be carry-over from other donors' samples. V is TRBV6-2 or TRBV6-3 and J is TRBJ2-1; tentatively, D is TRBD2 (6 bases). Sequenced material: cultured PBMCs, taken from culture after CMV antigen stimulation. The CDR3 nucleotides read TGTGCCAGCAACCAGCGGGCCTCCTACGATGAGCAGTTCTTC. As protein: CASNQRASYDEQFF.